The 9 T cell receptor beta chains below come from one sample, sequenced in a study of blood T cell repertoires in COVID-19. The protocol was immunoSEQ multiplex PCR, while the TCRdb copy is restricted to in-frame clones and leaves out a portion. The data contain about 200,000 clones, 89% of them singletons. The material sequenced was peripheral blood. The receptors derive from a man aged 55 to 70 who had recovered from COVID-19.

The gene calls are TRBV7-9 and TRBJ2-5, with TRBD2 matching 9 bases. The J segment lost 8 bases and the V segment lost 5 bases, leaving 12 bases of the junction unmatched. The CDR3 covers 15 residues. The germline CDR1 and CDR2 sequences are SEHNR and FQNEAQ (reference sequence). The CDR3 spells CASSLARAGGETQYF. For the CDR3, the DNA is TGTGCCAGCAGCCTCGCCCGGGCGGGGGGGGAAACCCAGTACTTC.

The chain combines TRBV5-6 with TRBJ1-5, with a possible D match to TRBD1 (6 bases). CDR1 SGHDT and CDR2 YYEEEE come from the germline V gene. V was cut by 3 bases and J by 2 bases, with 12 bases left in between. This CDR3 comprises 15 residues. The CDR3 sequence: CASSSRNRGNQPQHF. The CDR3 bases are TGTGCCAGCAGCTCTAGAAACAGGGGCAATCAGCCCCAGCATTTT.

The chain joins TRBV12-3 or TRBV12-4 to TRBJ1-5, with unresolved D. The CDR3 consists of 12 residues. Trimming removed 2 bases from V and 7 bases from J, with 6 bases in between. As DNA, the CDR3 is TGTGCCAGCAGTTTAATGCGGCAGCCCCAGCATTTT. Its protein product is CASSLMRQPQHF.

This sequence joins TRBV6-6 and TRBJ1-5; D unresolved. This CDR3 has 12 amino acids. V was shortened by 5 bases and J by 6 bases, with 8 bases between the two germline ends. From germline, CDR1 is MNHNY and CDR2 SVGAGI (reference sequence). The CDR3 DNA follows: TGTGCCAGCAGTCCAGGATCTCAGCCCCAGCATTTT. Translating it yields CASSPGSQPQHF.

The CDR3 DNA follows: TGTGCCTGGAGCCACGGCGGTAGCACAGATACGCAGTATTTT. This gives the protein CAWSHGGSTDTQYF. The V call is TRBV30, the J call TRBJ2-3; D gene uncertain. The CDR3 is 14 amino acids. V was trimmed by 3 bases and J by 0 bases, leaving 10 bases between them. CDR1 and CDR2 (germline): GTSNPN, SVGIG (reference sequence).

V and J are TRBV19 and TRBJ1-5, with TRBD1 matching over 9 bases. The germline V gene encodes CDR1 LNHDA and CDR2 SQIVND (reference sequence). This CDR3 is built from 17 residues. V trimming: 5 bases; J trimming: 3 bases; junction bases outside the gene matches: 11. In nucleotides, the CDR3 is TGTGCCAGTAGTGGCCGACCGGGACAGGGCCCCAATCAGCCCCAGCATTTT. Translated: CASSGRPGQGPNQPQHF.

This clone was found once. The rearrangement joins TRBV28 to TRBJ1-5; maybe TRBD1 (6 bases). V was pared by 7 bases and J by 2 bases, with 12 bases between. The CDR3 loop spans 14 amino acids. Germline V gene lookup returns CDR1 MDHEN and CDR2 SYDVKM. CDR3 sequence reads: CASIDRWGNQPQHF. The CDR3 DNA sequence: TGTGCCAGCATCGACAGGTGGGGCAATCAGCCCCAGCATTTT.

This sequence joins TRBV4-2 and TRBJ1-5; weak D call: TRBD1 (5 bases). The CDR3 loop spans 15 amino acids. Germline CDR1 and CDR2: LGHNA and YNFKEQ. V was trimmed by 4 bases and J by 0 bases, leaving 10 bases between them. DNA for the CDR3: TGTGCCAGCAGCCCCCGAGACAGTAGCAATCAGCCCCAGCATTTT. It specifies CASSPRDSSNQPQHF.

A single count supports this clone. This sequence joins TRBV3-1 (or the pseudogene TRBV3-2) and TRBJ1-6; D unclear. The ends were cut back, 5 bases at V and 3 bases at J, with 8 bases in the middle. This CDR3 has 14 amino acids. Germline V gives CDR1 LGHDT, CDR2 YNNKEL (reference sequence). The CDR3 reads CASSARDYNSPLHF. DNA of the CDR3: TGTGCCAGCAGCGCGAGGGACTATAATTCACCCCTCCACTTT.